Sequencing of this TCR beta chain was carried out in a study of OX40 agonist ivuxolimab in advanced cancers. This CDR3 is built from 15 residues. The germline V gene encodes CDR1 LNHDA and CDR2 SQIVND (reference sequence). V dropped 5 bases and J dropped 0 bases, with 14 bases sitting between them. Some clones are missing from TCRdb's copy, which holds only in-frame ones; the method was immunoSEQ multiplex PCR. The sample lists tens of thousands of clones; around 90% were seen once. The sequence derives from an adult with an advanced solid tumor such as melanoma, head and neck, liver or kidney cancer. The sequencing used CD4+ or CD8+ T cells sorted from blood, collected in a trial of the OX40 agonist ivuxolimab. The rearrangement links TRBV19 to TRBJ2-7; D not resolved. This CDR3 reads CASSPQSLPSYEQYF. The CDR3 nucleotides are TGTGCCAGTAGTCCCCAGAGTCTCCCCTCCTACGAGCAGTACTTC.